This T cell receptor beta chain was profiled in a study of shared clonotypes between healthy human individuals. Terminally differentiated effector memory CD45RA+ cells were excluded from the naive CD8 cells, which were CD45RO-negative and positively selected for CCR7. Profiling relied on immunoSEQ multiplex PCR, and the TCRdb table lists in-frame clones only, not all of them. Altogether around 560,000 clones are present, roughly 95% being singletons, with the ten largest covering approximately 0.11%. The germline gives CDR1 SEHNR, CDR2 FQNEAQ (reference sequence). The CDR3 consists of 14 residues. V shed 0 bases and J shed 5 bases, with 11 bases lying between them.

The V and J genes are TRBV7-9 and TRBJ2-7; no clear D gene. The material sequenced was naive CD8+ T cells sorted from blood. The receptor comes from a woman aged 25 to 39 in good health. CDR3 region: CASSLAATEDEQYF. The CDR3 region has the DNA TGTGCCAGCAGCTTAGCGGCGACTGAGGACGAGCAGTACTTC.